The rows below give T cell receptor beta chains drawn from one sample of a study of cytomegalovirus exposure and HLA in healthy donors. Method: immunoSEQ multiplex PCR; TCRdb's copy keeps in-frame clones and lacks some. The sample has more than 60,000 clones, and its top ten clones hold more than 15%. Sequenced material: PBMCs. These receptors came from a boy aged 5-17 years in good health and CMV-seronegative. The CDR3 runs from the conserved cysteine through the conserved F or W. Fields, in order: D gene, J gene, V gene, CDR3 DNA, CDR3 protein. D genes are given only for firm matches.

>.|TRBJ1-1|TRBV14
TGTGCCAGCAGCCAAGATACGGCGGGGCTGAACACTGAAGCTTTCTTT
CASSQDTAGLNTEAFF
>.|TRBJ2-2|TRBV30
TGTGCCTGGAGTGTACAGGGTGCAGACACCGGGGAGCTGTTTTTT
CAWSVQGADTGELFF
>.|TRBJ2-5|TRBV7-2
TGTGCCAGCAGCACAAGGAGGGAGCAAGAGACCCAGTACTTC
CASSTRREQETQYF
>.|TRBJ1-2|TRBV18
TGTGCCAGCTCACCAGAATCCGGACAGACCTATGGCTACACCTTC
CASSPESGQTYGYTF
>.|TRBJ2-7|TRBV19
TGTGCCAGTAGTAGGAGGTCGACTACCCACGAGCAGTACTTC
CASSRRSTTHEQYF
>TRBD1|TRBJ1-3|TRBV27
TGTGCCAGCAGTCCGACAGGGACGGGGGACACCATATATTTT
CASSPTGTGDTIYF
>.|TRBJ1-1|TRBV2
TGTGCCAGCAAGGCCATCTTAGGGGGGAACACTGAAGCTTTCTTT
CASKAILGGNTEAFF
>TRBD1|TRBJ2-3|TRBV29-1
TGCAGCGTTCGAAGGGTCCAGGGGGCAGTCGGCACAGATACGCAGTATTTT
CSVRRVQGAVGTDTQYF
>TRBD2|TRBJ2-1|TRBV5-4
TGTGCCAGCAGCTTGGCGGGACTAGCGGGACCCAATGAGCAGTTCTTC
CASSLAGLAGPNEQFF
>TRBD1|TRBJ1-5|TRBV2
TGTGCCAGCACCCCCCGGGGACAGGGGTATCAGCCCCAGCATTTT
CASTPRGQGYQPQHF
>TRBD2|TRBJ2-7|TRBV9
TGTGCCAGCAGCCCAAGCGGGAGTTTCGGCGAGCAGTACTTC
CASSPSGSFGEQYF
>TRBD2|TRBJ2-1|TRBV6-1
TGTGCCAGTTCGCAGGGACTAGCGGGGAGTGAGCAGTTCTTC
CASSQGLAGSEQFF
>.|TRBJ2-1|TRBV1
TGCACCAGCAGCCAAGCGAGATACCTCTTCTACAATGAGCAGTTCTTC
CTSSQARYLFYNEQFF
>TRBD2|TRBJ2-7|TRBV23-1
TGCGCCAGCAGTCAATCGAAGCGGGAGGCTCCCTACGAGCAGTACTTC
CASSQSKREAPYEQYF
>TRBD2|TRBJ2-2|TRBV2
TGTGCCAGCAAAGTAAGTAGCGGGGAATCCGGGGAGCTGTTTTTT
CASKVSSGESGELFF
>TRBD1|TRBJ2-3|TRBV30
TGTGCCTGGAGTGGGGACAGGAGATTCACAGATACGCAGTATTTT
CAWSGDRRFTDTQYF
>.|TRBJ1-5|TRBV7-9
TGTGCCAGCAGCTTGGAGAGTAATCAGCCCCAGCATTTT
CASSLESNQPQHF
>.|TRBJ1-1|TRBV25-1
TGTGCCAGCAGTGAAGCCGACGCGGGGAACACTGAAGCTTTCTTT
CASSEADAGNTEAFF
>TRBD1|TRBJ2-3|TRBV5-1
TGCGCCAGCAGCAACCGGACAGGGGGTAGTACAGATACGCAGTATTTT
CASSNRTGGSTDTQYF
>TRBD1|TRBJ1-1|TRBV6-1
TGTGCCAGCAGTGACCATCAGGGGGAACGGAACACTGAAGCTTTCTTT
CASSDHQGERNTEAFF
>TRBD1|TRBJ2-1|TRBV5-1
TGCGCCAGCAGCCTGGACCGGGACAGGTCTTTCTTC
CASSLDRDRSFF
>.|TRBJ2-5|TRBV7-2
TGTGCCAGCAGCTCGACAGGGAGGGAGACCCAGTACTTC
CASSSTGRETQYF
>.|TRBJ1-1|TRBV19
TGTGCCAGTATGGGGGGGGCCCAGGGGAACACTGAAGCTTTCTTT
CASMGGAQGNTEAFF
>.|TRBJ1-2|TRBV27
TGTGCCAGCAGTTCAGGGGCCGCCCGCGGGGGCTACACCTTC
CASSSGAARGGYTF
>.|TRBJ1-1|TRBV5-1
TGCGCCAGCAGCCCGGGGGGATACATGAACACTGAAGCTTTCTTT
CASSPGGYMNTEAFF
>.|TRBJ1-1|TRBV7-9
TGTGCCAGCAGCTTAGCGGCAGCGTTTGAAGCTTTCTTT
CASSLAAAFEAFF
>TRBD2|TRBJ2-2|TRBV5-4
TGTGCCAGCAGCCCCACGTTCGGCCCGGGACTAGCGTCCGGGGAGCTGTTTTTT
CASSPTFGPGLASGELFF
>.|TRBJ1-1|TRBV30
TGTGCCTGGGGCCACCGTGGGAACACTGAAGCTTTCTTT
CAWGHRGNTEAFF
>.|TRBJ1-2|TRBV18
TGTGCCAGCTCACGACGGGTGGAAAAATACTATGGCTACACCTTC
CASSRRVEKYYGYTF
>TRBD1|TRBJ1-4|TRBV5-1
TGCGCCAGCAGCTTCTTGGGACAGAAGGGGGAAAAACTGTTTTTT
CASSFLGQKGEKLFF
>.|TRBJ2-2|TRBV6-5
TGTGCCAGCAGCGAACGGGGAGCAGGCGGGGAGCTGTTTTTT
CASSERGAGGELFF
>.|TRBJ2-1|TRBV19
TGTGCCAGTAGCAAATACAATGAGCAGTTCTTC
CASSKYNEQFF
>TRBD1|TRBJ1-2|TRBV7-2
TGTGCCAGCAGAAATGCCGGGACAGGGATTTATGGCTACACCTTC
CASRNAGTGIYGYTF
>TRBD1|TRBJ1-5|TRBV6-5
TGTGCCAGCAGTTACGGACAGGGGAATCAGCCCCAGCATTTT
CASSYGQGNQPQHF
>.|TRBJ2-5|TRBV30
TGTGCCTGGAGTGTAGGAGGAGAGACCCAGTACTTC
CAWSVGGETQYF
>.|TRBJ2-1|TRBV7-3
TGTGCCAGCAGCCTAAACCCAGGGAACCCCTACAATGAGCAGTTCTTC
CASSLNPGNPYNEQFF
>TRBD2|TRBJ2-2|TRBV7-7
TGTGCCAGCAGCACAAGGACTAGCGGGAGGATTGGGGAGCTGTTTTTT
CASSTRTSGRIGELFF
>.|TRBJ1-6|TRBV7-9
TGTGCCAGCAGCCGTCGGGAGCCAGAGAGCTCCTATAATTCACCCCTCCACTTT
CASSRREPESSYNSPLHF
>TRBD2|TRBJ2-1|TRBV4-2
TGTGCCAGCAGCCGCATGGGGACTAGCGGGAGTCCTGAGCAGTTCTTC
CASSRMGTSGSPEQFF
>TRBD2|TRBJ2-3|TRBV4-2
TGTGCCAGCAGCCAAGCCGGGACTAGCGGCACAGATACGCAGTATTTT
CASSQAGTSGTDTQYF
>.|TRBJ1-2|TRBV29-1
TGCAGCGTTGAAGATCCTTTAAAAGGCGACAATGGCTACACCTTC
CSVEDPLKGDNGYTF